These T cell receptor beta chains were read from a single sample in a study of blood T cell repertoires in COVID-19. Sequencing used immunoSEQ multiplex PCR; TCRdb keeps in-frame clones, though not all of them. The sample holds 120,000 to 150,000 clones; 87% are singletons and the top ten take approximately 40%. The sample consisted of peripheral blood. These receptors all come from a man aged 50 or older who had recovered from COVID-19. Each CDR3 is given with its conserved first and last residue. A D gene is named only where the DNA matches it firmly.

cdr3_length: 17
j_call: TRBJ2-2
v_call: TRBV5-1
d_call: TRBD2
cdr3_aa: CASSPWTSGGSSGELFF
cdr3_nt: TGCGCCAGCAGCCCGTGGACTAGCGGGGGGTCGAGCGGGGAGCTGTTTTTT

cdr3_length: 14
j_call: TRBJ2-7
v_call: TRBV18
d_call: TRBD1
cdr3_aa: CASSPLGQVHEQYF
cdr3_nt: TGTGCCAGCTCACCGCTAGGACAGGTCCACGAGCAGTACTTC

cdr3_length: 14
j_call: TRBJ1-2
v_call: TRBV7-9
d_call: .
cdr3_aa: CASSLGGVGYGYTF
cdr3_nt: TGTGCCAGCAGCTTAGGGGGGGTCGGCTATGGCTACACCTTC

cdr3_length: 18
j_call: TRBJ1-6
v_call: TRBV4-1
d_call: TRBD1
cdr3_aa: CASSQDPGTGGAWSPLHF
cdr3_nt: TGCGCCAGCAGCCAAGATCCCGGGACAGGGGGGGCTTGGTCACCCCTCCACTTT

cdr3_length: 15
j_call: TRBJ1-2
v_call: TRBV27
d_call: .
cdr3_aa: CASSLFGGGNYGYTF
cdr3_nt: TGTGCCAGCAGTTTGTTTGGGGGCGGTAACTATGGCTACACCTTC

cdr3_length: 15
j_call: TRBJ2-2
v_call: TRBV5-1
d_call: .
cdr3_aa: CASSVGHLNTGELFF
cdr3_nt: TGCGCCAGCAGCGTGGGACACCTGAACACCGGGGAGCTGTTTTTT

cdr3_length: 15
j_call: TRBJ2-3
v_call: TRBV30
d_call: .
cdr3_aa: CAWERQVSSTDTQYF
cdr3_nt: TGTGCCTGGGAAAGACAGGTTTCTAGCACAGATACGCAGTATTTT

cdr3_length: 13
j_call: TRBJ1-2
v_call: TRBV7-2
d_call: .
cdr3_aa: CASSPTSFQSVAF
cdr3_nt: TGTGCCAGCAGCCCGACATCTTTTCAGTCCGTGGCCTTC

cdr3_length: 15
j_call: TRBJ2-3
v_call: TRBV7-2
d_call: .
cdr3_aa: CASSLASSGTDTQYF
cdr3_nt: TGTGCCAGCAGCTTAGCGTCTAGCGGCACAGATACGCAGTATTTT

cdr3_length: 13
j_call: TRBJ2-7
v_call: TRBV2
d_call: .
cdr3_aa: CASSDGTTYEQYF
cdr3_nt: TGTGCCAGCAGTGATGGGACAACCTACGAGCAGTACTTC

cdr3_length: 13
j_call: TRBJ1-1
v_call: TRBV3-1/TRBV3-2
d_call: .
cdr3_aa: CASSQGRGTEAFF
cdr3_nt: TGTGCCAGCAGCCAAGGCAGGGGAACTGAAGCTTTCTTT

cdr3_length: 17
j_call: TRBJ1-4
v_call: TRBV27
d_call: TRBD1
cdr3_aa: CASRAAWGQRLNEKLFF
cdr3_nt: TGTGCCAGCAGGGCGGCATGGGGACAGCGACTTAATGAAAAACTGTTTTTT

cdr3_length: 16
j_call: TRBJ1-6
v_call: TRBV19
d_call: TRBD1
cdr3_aa: CASTPTGNSYNSPLHF
cdr3_nt: TGTGCCAGTACCCCGACAGGGAACTCCTATAATTCACCCCTCCACTTT

cdr3_length: 13
j_call: TRBJ1-5
v_call: TRBV9
d_call: .
cdr3_aa: CASSVATEQPQHF
cdr3_nt: TGTGCCAGCAGCGTAGCTACCGAACAGCCCCAGCATTTT

cdr3_length: 15
j_call: TRBJ1-6
v_call: TRBV30
d_call: .
cdr3_aa: CAWNSGGLYNSPLHF
cdr3_nt: TGTGCCTGGAACTCGGGAGGTCTATATAATTCACCCCTCCACTTT

cdr3_length: 13
j_call: TRBJ1-3
v_call: TRBV6-5
d_call: TRBD1
cdr3_aa: CASTETGSNTIYF
cdr3_nt: TGTGCCAGCACCGAGACAGGGTCTAACACCATATATTTT